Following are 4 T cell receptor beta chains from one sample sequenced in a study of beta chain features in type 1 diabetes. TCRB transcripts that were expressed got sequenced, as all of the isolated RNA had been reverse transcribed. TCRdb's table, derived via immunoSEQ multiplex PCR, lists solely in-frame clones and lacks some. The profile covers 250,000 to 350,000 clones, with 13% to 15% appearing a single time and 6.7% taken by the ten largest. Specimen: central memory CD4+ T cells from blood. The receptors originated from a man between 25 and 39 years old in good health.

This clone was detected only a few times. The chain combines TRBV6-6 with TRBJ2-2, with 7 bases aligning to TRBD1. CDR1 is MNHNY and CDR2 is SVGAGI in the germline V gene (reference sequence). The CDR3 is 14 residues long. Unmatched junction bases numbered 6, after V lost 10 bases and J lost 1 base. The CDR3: CAITRGRNTGELFF. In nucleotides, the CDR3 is TGTGCCATTACGAGGGGGCGGAACACCGGGGAGCTGTTTTTT.

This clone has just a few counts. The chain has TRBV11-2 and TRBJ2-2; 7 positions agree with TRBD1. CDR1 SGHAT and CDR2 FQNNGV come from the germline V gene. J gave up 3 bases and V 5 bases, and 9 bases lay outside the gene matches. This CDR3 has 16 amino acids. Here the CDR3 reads CASSETGTVDTGELFF. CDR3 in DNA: TGTGCCAGCAGCGAGACAGGGACCGTTGACACCGGGGAGCTGTTTTTT.

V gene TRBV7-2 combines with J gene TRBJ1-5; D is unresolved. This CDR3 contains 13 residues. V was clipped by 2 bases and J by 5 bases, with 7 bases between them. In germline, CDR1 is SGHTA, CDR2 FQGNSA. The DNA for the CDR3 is TGTGCCAGCAGCTTATCGGAACATCAGCCCCAGCATTTT. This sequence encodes CASSLSEHQPQHF. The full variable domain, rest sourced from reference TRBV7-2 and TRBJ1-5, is GAGVSQSPSNKVTEKGKDVELRCDPISGHTALYWYRQSLGQGLEFLIYFQGNSAPDKSGLPSDRFSAERTGGSVSTLTIQRTQQEDSAVYLCASSLSEHQPQHFGDGTRLSIL.

The CDR3 sequence is CASSLGPVGSEAFF. CDR3 coding DNA: TGTGCCAGCAGCTTAGGCCCCGTTGGGTCTGAAGCTTTCTTT. The chain combines TRBV11-3 with TRBJ1-1; unclear D gene. The CDR3 has 14 amino acids. Deletions cut 1 base from V and 6 bases from J, with 12 bases between. The germline CDR1 and CDR2 sequences are SGHNT and YENEEA.